The sequence of this TCR beta chain was determined in a study of blood T cell repertoires in COVID-19. At the level of the study: Two negative PCRs, clearance, or symptom resolution were required of recovered Cohort 3 donors.

Cohort placement rested on clinical history that participants reported themselves. The germline V gene has CDR1 SEHNR and CDR2 FQNEAQ (reference sequence). This CDR3 is 16 amino acids long. The germline V and J ends were trimmed by 7 bases and 1 base, with 20 bases remaining between them. Authors' analysis steps: Reference gene primer amplification yielded estimated nucleated cell counts. The table came from immunoSEQ multiplex PCR; TCRdb's copy has only in-frame clones and leaves some out. Clone size and the V and J calls come from that table; the DNA yielded D and trimming. The sample lists fewer than 200,000 clones; roughly nine tenths were seen once.

This TCR was recovered from a woman in her thirties or forties in a cohort exposed to, infected with or recovered from COVID-19 (not recorded which). The chain is built from TRBV7-9 and TRBJ2-7, with D possibly matching TRBD2 (7 bases). Sequencing was carried out using PBMCs or T cells enriched from blood (not recorded which). In DNA, the CDR3 is TGTGCCAGCACCCTGGGGGGGGCTAGCGGTTCCTACGAGCAGTACTTC. Translation gives CASTLGGASGSYEQYF.